This TCR beta chain was documented in a study of identical twins. From the 5' RACE reads, TCRdb called clonotypes with MiXCR, one entry per CDR3 protein. The table includes about 530,000 distinct CDR3 sequences, around 24% detected once. Study-wide results and limits: Weaker excess twin sharing was observed in beta out-of-frame sequences. Fewer insertions were carried by abundant cord blood beta clonotypes, but none was seen in memory repertoires.

The V gene end was trimmed by 4 bases and the J gene end by 4 bases; junction bases not matched to a gene: 8. The CDR3 runs 16 residues. Germline CDR1 SGHDT, CDR2 YYEEEE. A word on this clonotype: What it recognizes is unknown.

The same sample was also studied in work on yellow fever vaccine responses in identical twins.

V usage is TRBV5-6 and J usage is TRBJ2-5, with 12 bases fitting TRBD2. The TCR comes from a woman aged 18 to 35 in good health. What was sequenced was CD4+ T cells sorted from blood. DNA for the CDR3: TGTGCCAGCAGCATAACCCTAGCGGGGGGGCGAGAGACCCAGTACTTC. Amino acid sequence: CASSITLAGGRETQYF.